This entry lists 16 T cell receptor beta chains sequenced from one sample in a study of blood T cell repertoires in COVID-19. TCRdb's table, derived via immunoSEQ multiplex PCR, lists solely in-frame clones and lacks some. The top ten clones hold about 6.7% of a sample with about 88,000 clones, 90% of them seen once. Sequencing was done on a sample of peripheral blood. These receptors were collected from a man aged 18 to 35 with COVID-19, enrolled during active disease.

The genes are TRBV18 and TRBJ2-5, with D maybe TRBD2 (6 bases). The germline V and J ends were trimmed by 3 bases and 3 bases, with 20 bases remaining between them. Per germline, CDR1 KGHSH and CDR2 LQKENI. The CDR3 extends over 17 amino acids. This chain's CDR3 is CASSPQIGLGGKETQYF. CDR3 DNA: TGTGCCAGCTCACCTCAGATAGGGTTAGGCGGGAAAGAGACCCAGTACTTC.

This clone has a handful of counts. The rearrangement links TRBV19 to TRBJ2-7; 9 positions agree with TRBD1. This CDR3 comprises 16 residues. Losses at the gene ends were 4 bases for V and 6 bases for J; bases not matched to a gene: 13. The V gene's germline CDR1 is LNHDA and CDR2 SQIVND (reference sequence). CDR3 DNA: TGTGCCAGTAGTAACATGATGGGACAGGGAACCGTCGAGCAGTACTTC. Its protein is CASSNMMGQGTVEQYF.

The V gene is TRBV10-3, the J gene TRBJ1-5; no clear D gene. Looked up from germline, CDR1 is ENHRY and CDR2 is SYGVKD. Trimming took off 6 bases at V and 4 bases at J, with 10 bases between the two ends. The CDR3 contains 13 residues. DNA for the CDR3: TGTGCCATCAGCCGGGATGCTAATCAGCCCCAGCATTTT. Translated: CAISRDANQPQHF.

In regard to this clone: One end of the junction does not line up with germline, which may come from a read error. The chain combines TRBV4-1 with TRBJ1-4; D gene uncertain. Germline loops: CDR1 MGHRA, CDR2 YSYEKL. CDR3 length: 18 amino acids. The CDR3 is CASSQVAGRIATNEKLLF. The CDR3 DNA follows: TGCGCCAGCAGCCAAGTGGCCGGGAGAATTGCAACTAATGAAAAACTGCTTTTT.

This clone was seen just once. The rearrangement links TRBV9 to TRBJ1-1, with D hard to call. The V end lost 0 bases, the J end lost 6 bases, and 9 bases lay between the germline ends. From germline, CDR1 is SGDLS and CDR2 YYNGEE. This CDR3 is built from 13 residues. The chain's CDR3 is CASSVATRAEAFF. The CDR3 DNA follows: TGTGCCAGCAGCGTAGCTACTCGGGCTGAAGCTTTCTTT. The complete variable domain, with remaining parts taken from reference TRBV9 and TRBJ1-1, reads DSGVTQTPKHLITATGQRVTLRCSPRSGDLSVYWYQQSLDQGLQFLIQYYNGEERAKGNILERFSAQQFPDLHSELNLSSLELGDSALYFCASSVATRAEAFFGQGTRLTVV.

The V call is TRBV5-4, the J call TRBJ2-7; D ambiguous. V lost 4 bases, J lost 2 bases, and 13 bases lay in between. Germline CDR1 and CDR2: SGHNT and YYREEE (reference sequence). This CDR3 spans 14 amino acids. The CDR3 DNA follows: TGTGCCAGCAGCCTGGGTGGGCCCGCCTACGAGCAGTACTTC. Its translation: CASSLGGPAYEQYF.

There are a few counts of this clone. The rearrangement uses TRBV7-9 and TRBJ1-3; no clear D gene. The CDR3 has 13 amino acids. The V end lost 10 bases, the J end lost 1 base, and 11 bases lay between the germline ends. Germline-derived CDR1 and CDR2 are SEHNR and FQNEAQ (reference sequence). CDR3: CATSTESGNTIYF. DNA for the CDR3: TGTGCCACCAGTACAGAGTCTGGAAACACCATATATTTT.

V usage is TRBV7-2 and J usage is TRBJ2-1; no clear D gene. Trimming stripped 1 base from V and 8 bases from J, with 12 bases between. The length of the CDR3 is 14 residues. CDR1 and CDR2 (germline): SGHTA, FQGNSA. CDR3 amino acids: CASSLVSSSDEQFF. CDR3 bases: TGTGCCAGCAGCTTAGTAAGTTCGAGCGATGAGCAGTTCTTC.

V and J are TRBV7-2 and TRBJ1-3, with D possibly matching TRBD1 (5 bases). The length of the CDR3 is 17 residues. CDR1 SGHTA and CDR2 FQGNSA come from the germline V gene. V gave up 7 bases and J gave up 3 bases, with 22 bases separating them. CDR3 loop: CASTHLSQGTFGNTIYF. The CDR3 nucleotides read TGTGCCAGCACCCATCTAAGTCAGGGAACATTTGGAAACACCATATATTTT.

Concerning this clone: The sample has other DNA sequences that encode this CDR3 too. J is TRBJ2-7 and V is TRBV27; no clear D gene. CDR1 is MNHEY and CDR2 is SMNVEV in the germline V gene (reference sequence). The CDR3 has 11 residues. The V and J ends lost 6 bases and 1 base respectively, with 4 bases between them. For the CDR3, the DNA is TGTGCCAGCAGCTCTTCCTACGAGCAGTACTTC. Translated, it gives CASSSSYEQYF.

This clone showed up just once. This rearrangement joins TRBV27 to TRBJ2-1, with a tentative D call TRBD2 (5 bases). V was clipped by 3 bases and J by 5 bases, with 17 bases between them. CDR3 length: 16 residues. CDR1 is MNHEY, CDR2 SMNVEV, per germline (reference sequence). CDR3 DNA: TGTGCCAGCAGTTTCACTAGTGGGAGCGTGGACAATGAGCAGTTCTTC. Translating gives CASSFTSGSVDNEQFF.

The chain has TRBV19 and TRBJ2-6; 14 positions match TRBD2. V trimming: 2 bases; J trimming: 4 bases; junction bases outside the gene matches: 4. This CDR3 has 18 residues. Germline assignment: CDR1 LNHDA and CDR2 SQIVND (reference sequence). The CDR3 bases are TGTGCCAGTAGTATATGGGGACTAGCGGGAGCAGGGGCCAACGTCCTGACTTTC. This gives the protein CASSIWGLAGAGANVLTF.

The chain uses TRBV13 and TRBJ1-2, with TRBD1 matching 7 bases. The trim removed 6 bases at V and 4 bases at J, leaving 5 bases unmatched. This CDR3 has 13 residues. Germline values: CDR1 PRHDT, CDR2 FYEKMQ (reference sequence). The CDR3 coding sequence is TGTGCCAGCAGTTCCGACAGGGCCTATGGCTACACCTTC. Amino acid sequence: CASSSDRAYGYTF.

This chain uses TRBV18 with TRBJ1-2, with 8 bases aligning to TRBD1. Germline V lookup: CDR1 KGHSH, CDR2 LQKENI. With V trimmed by 5 bases and J by 12 bases, 17 bases remained unmatched. The CDR3 totals 15 residues. The CDR3: CASSVRGDRGGIDTF. The CDR3 bases are TGTGCCAGCTCAGTCCGAGGAGACAGGGGTGGGATCGACACCTTC.

This chain uses TRBV7-8 with TRBJ1-5, with D possibly matching TRBD1 (5 bases). V lost 1 base and J 5 bases, leaving 9 bases between the germline ends. This CDR3 has 14 amino acids. Germline V gives CDR1 SGHVS, CDR2 FQNEAQ. The DNA for the CDR3 is TGTGCCAGCAGCTTAGAGGCGGGGCATCAGCCCCAGCATTTT. It encodes CASSLEAGHQPQHF.

The chain carries TRBV5-8 and TRBJ2-7; possible D gene TRBD2, 5 bases. Trimming removed 4 bases from V and 4 bases from J, with 21 bases in between. The germline V gene encodes CDR1 SGHTS and CDR2 YDEGEE. The CDR3 has 16 amino acids. DNA for the CDR3: TGTGCCAGCAGCCCAGCCACCGGGATAAAATCTTACGAGCAGTACTTC. Protein sequence: CASSPATGIKSYEQYF.